This T cell receptor beta chain was documented in a study of metastatic and nonmetastatic thyroid tumors. Study at large: Malignant thyroid and benign thyroid patients provided blood and tumor or nodule tissue whose repertoires were compared. Findings of the study overall: Patients with malignant thyroid tumors reportedly had significantly higher TCR beta diversity than those with benign nodules, in blood and tumor.

Note on this clone: What it binds is unknown.

Original processing notes: It was from CDR3 differences across clinicopathological groups that a distant-metastasis classifier for papillary thyroid cancer was built. MiXCR reprocessed the PCR reads for TCRdb. The V and J calls come from TCRdb's annotation, not from the publication. The sample yields 15,000 or so clones, just under 30% seen once. None of the patients had undergone any treatment ahead of thyroid surgery. Deletions cut 7 bases from V and 0 bases from J, with 11 bases between. CDR3 length: 14 residues. CDR1 and CDR2 (germline): LGHDT, YNNKEL (reference sequence). The TCR sequence derives from a female donor with papillary thyroid cancer or a benign thyroid nodule (not recorded which). Some clones in this sample may be carry-over from other donors' samples. Source material: blood. This chain joins TRBV3-1 and TRBJ2-3; D gene ambiguous. The CDR3 protein is CASNSGFSTDTQYF. CDR3 DNA: TGTGCCAGCAATTCTGGTTTTAGCACAGATACGCAGTATTTT.